A selection of T cell receptor beta chains follows, all from one sample in a study of regulatory T cells in long-lasting Graves disease. One entry per CDR3 protein, called by TCRdb with MiXCR from the multiplex PCR reads. Here the sample spans some 600,000 distinct CDR3 sequences, roughly a sixth being singletons. The data were also submitted as part of a second study, on T cells in Graves' hyperthyroidism and ophthalmopathy.

This specimen consisted of peripheral blood mononuclear cells (PBMCs), obtained at new diagnosis, from a patient treated with antithyroid drugs. The receptor set was obtained from a man aged 18 to 35 with Graves disease. Both conserved end residues are part of each CDR3. A D gene is named only where the DNA matches it firmly. Only part of the rows carry a size: once, few, many, or a class if the clone is expanded.

v_call: TRBV20-1; d_call: TRBD1; clone_size: few; j_call: TRBJ1-2; cdr3_aa: CSARDRTGPLYGYTF; cdr3_nt: TGCAGTGCTAGAGACCGGACAGGACCTCTCTATGGCTACACCTTC
v_call: TRBV7-2; d_call: TRBD2; clone_size: NA; j_call: TRBJ2-7; cdr3_aa: CASSRLRVAGVHEQYF; cdr3_nt: TGCGCCAGCAGCCGACTCAGGGTAGCGGGAGTTCACGAGCAGTACTTC
v_call: TRBV10-2; d_call: NA; clone_size: NA; j_call: TRBJ2-7; cdr3_aa: CASSAGGNEQYF; cdr3_nt: TGCGCCAGCAGCGCAGGTGGAAACGAGCAGTACTTC
v_call: TRBV5-5; d_call: TRBD1; clone_size: NA; j_call: TRBJ1-2; cdr3_aa: CASTAGTPGQGAGYTF; cdr3_nt: TGTGCCAGCACCGCTGGAACACCGGGACAGGGGGCGGGCTACACCTTC
v_call: TRBV28; d_call: NA; clone_size: few; j_call: TRBJ2-3; cdr3_aa: CASSSLDKDTDTQYF; cdr3_nt: TGTGCCAGCAGTTCCCTTGACAAGGACACAGATACGCAGTATTTT
v_call: TRBV5-6; d_call: NA; clone_size: few; j_call: TRBJ2-7; cdr3_aa: CASSLEYRTYEQYF; cdr3_nt: TGTGCCAGCAGCTTGGAATATCGTACCTACGAGCAGTACTTC
v_call: TRBV28; d_call: NA; clone_size: few; j_call: TRBJ2-3; cdr3_aa: CASSFGQIRASTDTQYF; cdr3_nt: TGTGCCAGCAGTTTCGGCCAAATCAGGGCTAGCACAGATACGCAGTATTTT
v_call: TRBV13; d_call: NA; clone_size: many; j_call: TRBJ1-2; cdr3_aa: CASSYRGNGYTF; cdr3_nt: TGTGCCAGCAGCTACCGAGGGAATGGCTACACCTTC
v_call: TRBV3-1; d_call: TRBD2; clone_size: many; j_call: TRBJ2-1; cdr3_aa: CASTRGAGVPHEQFF; cdr3_nt: TGTGCCAGCACCCGAGGGGCGGGAGTCCCCCATGAGCAGTTCTTC
v_call: TRBV13; d_call: TRBD1; clone_size: few; j_call: TRBJ1-5; cdr3_aa: CASSLGDRAGQPQHF; cdr3_nt: TGTGCCAGCAGCTTAGGAGACAGGGCGGGTCAGCCCCAGCATTTT
v_call: TRBV12-5; d_call: TRBD1; clone_size: few; j_call: TRBJ1-1; cdr3_aa: CASGGQKLTEAFF; cdr3_nt: TGTGCTAGTGGGGGACAGAAACTCACTGAAGCTTTCTTT
v_call: TRBV25-1; d_call: NA; clone_size: NA; j_call: TRBJ2-7; cdr3_aa: CASGRGQVYEQYF; cdr3_nt: TGTGCCAGTGGAAGGGGTCAAGTATACGAGCAGTACTTC
v_call: TRBV24-1; d_call: NA; clone_size: many; j_call: TRBJ1-2; cdr3_aa: CATSPCRHFYGYTF; cdr3_nt: TGTGCCACCAGTCCTTGTCGACACTTCTATGGCTACACCTTC
v_call: TRBV12-3/TRBV12-4; d_call: TRBD1; clone_size: NA; j_call: TRBJ1-5; cdr3_aa: CASSYSTRDRFSNQPQHF; cdr3_nt: TGTGCCAGCAGTTACTCTACCCGGGACAGGTTTAGCAATCAGCCCCAGCATTTT
v_call: TRBV27; d_call: NA; clone_size: many; j_call: TRBJ2-3; cdr3_aa: CASSLPGHLGDTQYF; cdr3_nt: TGTGCCAGCAGTTTACCGGGCCATTTGGGAGATACGCAGTATTTT
v_call: TRBV3-1; d_call: TRBD1; clone_size: few; j_call: TRBJ1-3; cdr3_aa: CASSQGTGASGNTIYF; cdr3_nt: TGTGCCAGCAGCCAGGGGACAGGGGCCTCTGGAAACACCATATATTTT
v_call: TRBV13; d_call: TRBD1; clone_size: many; j_call: TRBJ2-7; cdr3_aa: CASSERQGNYEQYF; cdr3_nt: TGTGCCAGCAGCGAGAGACAGGGGAACTACGAGCAGTACTTC
v_call: TRBV9; d_call: TRBD1; clone_size: many; j_call: TRBJ2-1; cdr3_aa: CASSPDRTGEYNEQFF; cdr3_nt: TGTGCCAGCAGCCCGGATCGGACAGGGGAATACAATGAGCAGTTCTTC
v_call: TRBV19; d_call: TRBD1; clone_size: once; j_call: TRBJ1-1; cdr3_aa: CASSPGQGLMNTEDFF; cdr3_nt: TGTGCCAGTAGCCCGGGACAGGGGCTGATGAACACTGAAGATTTCTTT